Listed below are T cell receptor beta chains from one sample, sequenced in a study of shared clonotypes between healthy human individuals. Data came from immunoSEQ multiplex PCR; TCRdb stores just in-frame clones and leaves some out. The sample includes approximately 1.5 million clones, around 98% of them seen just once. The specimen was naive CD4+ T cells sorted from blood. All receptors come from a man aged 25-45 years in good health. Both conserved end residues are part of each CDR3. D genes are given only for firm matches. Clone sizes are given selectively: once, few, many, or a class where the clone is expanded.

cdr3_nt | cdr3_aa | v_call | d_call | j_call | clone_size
TGTGCCAGCAGTCTAACCGGGCCTCATACTGAAGCTTTCTTT | CASSLTGPHTEAFF | TRBV25-1 | . | TRBJ1-1 | .
TGTGCCAGCAGCTCCCAACAGGGCACCTATAGCAATCAGCCCCAGCATTTT | CASSSQQGTYSNQPQHF | TRBV7-3 | . | TRBJ1-5 | .
TGTGCCAGCGCCTCGACGGCGGGGACAGATACGCAGTATTTT | CASASTAGTDTQYF | TRBV11-2 | . | TRBJ2-3 | once
TGTGCCAGCAGTGATGGGACAGGATATGGAGGAACCAATCAGCCCCAGCATTTT | CASSDGTGYGGTNQPQHF | TRBV6-1 | TRBD1 | TRBJ1-5 | .
TGTGCCAGCAGTCAAGCTAAAAGACTAGCGGGAGTATACGAGCAGTACTTC | CASSQAKRLAGVYEQYF | TRBV25-1 | TRBD2 | TRBJ2-7 | .
TGTGCCAGCAGCTTGCCGGGACAGGATCGGGCCGGGGAGCTGTTTTTT | CASSLPGQDRAGELFF | TRBV5-6 | TRBD1 | TRBJ2-2 | .
TGTGCCAGCAGCTTAGGTTCGTACACAGATACGCAGTATTTT | CASSLGSYTDTQYF | TRBV7-9 | . | TRBJ2-3 | .
TGTGCCAGCTCACCAATCCCTCGGACAGGGCCTAACTATGGCTACACCTTC | CASSPIPRTGPNYGYTF | TRBV18 | TRBD1 | TRBJ1-2 | .
TGTGCCAGCAGCCGGGATGGAGGGTTGAACACTGAAGCTTTCTTT | CASSRDGGLNTEAFF | TRBV7-3 | . | TRBJ1-1 | .
TGCAGCGTTGATGTGGGAAGAAAGACCCAGTACTTC | CSVDVGRKTQYF | TRBV29-1 | . | TRBJ2-5 | .
TGTGCCAGCAGTCTTCGGAGCGGGAGTAGGTACGAGCAGTACTTC | CASSLRSGSRYEQYF | TRBV28 | TRBD2 | TRBJ2-7 | .
TGTGCCATCAGTGCGACAGGGGTGGACAATGAGCAGTTCTTC | CAISATGVDNEQFF | TRBV10-3 | TRBD1 | TRBJ2-1 | .
TGTGCCAGCAGCCCACCGGGACTAGCGGGAGTTTCCACAGATACGCAGTATTTT | CASSPPGLAGVSTDTQYF | TRBV5-4 | TRBD2 | TRBJ2-3 | .
TGTGCCAGCAGCTCCGAGCCAGGGTTGGATGAGCAGTTCTTC | CASSSEPGLDEQFF | TRBV7-3 | . | TRBJ2-1 | .
TGTGCCAGCAGCAAAGTAGGGCCAGGTCTCCCGAGAGGCCAGCCCCAGCATTTT | CASSKVGPGLPRGQPQHF | TRBV21-1 | . | TRBJ1-5 | .
TGTGCCAGCTCACCCCAGGGCAGGAGTGAGCAGTTCTTC | CASSPQGRSEQFF | TRBV18 | . | TRBJ2-1 | .
TGTGCCAGCAGCTCGGGACAGAGAAGCACAGATACGCAGTATTTT | CASSSGQRSTDTQYF | TRBV11-2 | TRBD1 | TRBJ2-3 | .
TGTGCCAGCTCACCAAACTACGAGCAGTACTTC | CASSPNYEQYF | TRBV18 | . | TRBJ2-7 | .
TGTGCCAGTAGTGAAGACGGAAACTATGGCTACACCTTC | CASSEDGNYGYTF | TRBV19 | . | TRBJ1-2 | .
TGTGCCAGCTCACCTGCCGGGGTAGAGACCCAGTACTTC | CASSPAGVETQYF | TRBV18 | . | TRBJ2-5 | .